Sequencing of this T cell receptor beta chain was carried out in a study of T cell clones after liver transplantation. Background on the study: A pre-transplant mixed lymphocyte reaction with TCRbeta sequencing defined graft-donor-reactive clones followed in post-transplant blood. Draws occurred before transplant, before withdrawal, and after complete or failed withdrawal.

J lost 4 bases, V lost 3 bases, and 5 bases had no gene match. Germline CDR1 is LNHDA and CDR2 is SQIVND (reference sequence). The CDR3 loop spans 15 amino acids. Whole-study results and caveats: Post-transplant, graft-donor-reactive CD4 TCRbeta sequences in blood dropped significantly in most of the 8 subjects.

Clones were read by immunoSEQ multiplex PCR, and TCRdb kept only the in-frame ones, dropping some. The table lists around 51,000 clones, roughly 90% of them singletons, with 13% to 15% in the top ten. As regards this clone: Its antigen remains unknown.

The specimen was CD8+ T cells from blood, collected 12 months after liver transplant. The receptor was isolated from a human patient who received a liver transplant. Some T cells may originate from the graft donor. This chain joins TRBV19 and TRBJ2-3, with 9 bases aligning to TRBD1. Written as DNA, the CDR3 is TGTGCCAGTAGTATCGGGACAGGGCGTGCAGATACGCAGTATTTT. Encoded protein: CASSIGTGRADTQYF.